These 22 T cell receptor beta chains were all obtained from the same sample, sequenced in a study of cytomegalovirus exposure and HLA in healthy donors. Primers for the PCR totalled 60 Vbeta and 13 Jbeta. Libraries were prepared by immunoSEQ multiplex PCR; TCRdb keeps only in-frame clonotypes and omits some of them. Of under 110,000 clones listed, roughly four fifths are singletons. The sequenced material came from PBMCs. These receptors came from a man in his fifties or sixties in good health and CMV-seronegative.

This clone has just a few counts. The rearrangement uses TRBV5-1 and TRBJ1-1; the match to TRBD1 covers 8 bases. Per the germline V gene, CDR1 is SGHRS and CDR2 is YFSETQ. The length of the CDR3 is 13 residues. The V segment lost 4 bases and the J segment 6 bases; nucleotides outside the gene matches: 5. The CDR3 spells CASSLGQGPEAFF. The CDR3 coding sequence is TGCGCCAGCAGCCTCGGACAGGGTCCTGAAGCTTTCTTT.

Details on this clone: In the same sample, other DNA sequences code for this CDR3. J is TRBJ2-7 and V is TRBV5-1, with TRBD1 matching over 8 bases. Germline V CDR1 and CDR2: SGHRS, YFSETQ. Trimming cost V 4 bases and J 9 bases; bases outside gene matches: 15. The CDR3 extends over 15 amino acids. The CDR3 sequence is CASSVGGGQGGTQYF. For the CDR3, the DNA is TGCGCCAGCAGCGTGGGGGGAGGACAGGGCGGCACGCAGTACTTC.

J is TRBJ2-2 and V is TRBV6-6; D may be TRBD1 (6 bases). Trimming left V 0 bases short and J 4 bases short, with 12 bases between. Germline V lookup: CDR1 MNHNY, CDR2 SVGAGI (reference sequence). The CDR3 consists of 16 residues. This CDR3 is CASSYSGQGITGELFF. CDR3 sequence (DNA): TGTGCCAGCAGTTACTCCGGTCAGGGGATCACCGGGGAGCTGTTTTTT.

This clone was detected many times. This chain joins TRBV19 and TRBJ2-2; 8 nucleotides align to TRBD1. V dropped 4 bases and J dropped 4; count of bases not matched to a gene: 5. Germline loops: CDR1 LNHDA, CDR2 SQIVND (reference sequence). The CDR3 has 15 residues. The CDR3 sequence: CASSTTGAGTGELFF. The CDR3 nucleotides read TGTGCCAGTAGTACGACAGGGGCGGGCACCGGGGAGCTGTTTTTT. Based on the CDR3 plus reference TRBV19 and TRBJ2-2, the full variable domain is DGGITQSPKYLFRKEGQNVTLSCEQNLNHDAMYWYRQDPGQGLRLIYYSQIVNDFQKGDIAEGYSVSREKKESFPLTVTSAQKNPTAFYLCASSTTGAGTGELFFGEGSRLTVL.

A note on this clone: One junction end does not reproduce the germline sequence, and a read error may be involved. The same CDR3 arises from other DNA sequences in this sample as well. J is TRBJ2-7 and V is TRBV19; the match to TRBD1 covers 8 bases. CDR3 length: 16 residues. The germline CDR1 and CDR2 sequences are LNHDA and SQIVND (reference sequence). CDR3 loop: CASSQSGQGFLSQQYF. CDR3 coding DNA: TGCGCCAGTAGCCAAAGCGGACAGGGATTCCTCTCCCAGCAGTACTTC.

This rearrangement joins TRBV28 to TRBJ1-3; 8 bases fit TRBD1. CDR1 and CDR2 from the germline V gene are MDHEN and SYDVKM. Losses at the gene ends were 5 bases for V and 2 bases for J; bases not matched to a gene: 5. This CDR3 has 15 residues. CDR3 amino acids: CASSNLQGAGNTIYF. The DNA of the CDR3 is TGTGCCAGCAGTAATCTACAGGGGGCTGGAAACACCATATATTTT.

The chain joins TRBV6-1 to TRBJ2-5; D gene unclear. The V gene's germline CDR1 is MNHNS and CDR2 SASEGT. Trimming took 1 base from V and 3 from J, leaving 3 bases between them. The CDR3 extends over 12 amino acids. DNA of the CDR3: TGTGCCAGCAGTGAAGTCGAAGAGACCCAGTACTTC. This translates into CASSEVEETQYF.

V is TRBV4-1 and J is TRBJ2-7, with 8 positions matching TRBD1. This CDR3 has 15 residues. After removal of 0 bases from V and 4 bases from J, the junction contained 5 bases not matched to a gene. Germline CDR1 and CDR2: MGHRA and YSYEKL. CDR3 sequence: CASSQELQGVYEQYF. Written as DNA, the CDR3 is TGCGCCAGCAGCCAAGAGTTACAGGGGGTATACGAGCAGTACTTC.

The V gene is TRBV2, the J gene TRBJ2-3; D not resolved. The CDR3 totals 14 residues. Germline CDR1 SNHLY, CDR2 FYNNEI. The V and J ends lost 6 bases and 1 base respectively, with 11 bases between them. For the CDR3, the DNA is TGTGCCAGCAGCGCCATACGGGGCACAGATACGCAGTATTTT. It is translated as CASSAIRGTDTQYF.

This chain joins TRBV11-1 and TRBJ1-1; 7 bases fit TRBD1. Unmatched junction bases numbered 6, after V lost 5 bases and J lost 6 bases. This CDR3 contains 13 residues. CDR1 SGHAT and CDR2 FQDESV come from the germline V gene (reference sequence). Written as DNA, the CDR3 is TGTGCCAGCAGCCCGACAGGGATGGCTGAAGCTTTCTTT. This sequence encodes CASSPTGMAEAFF.

The chain uses TRBV21-1 and TRBJ2-3; the table's D gene call, TRBD1, was not cross checked with the DNA. TRBV21-1 is shown as a pseudogene. CDR3 length equals 22 residues. The CDR3 region has the DNA TGTGCCAGCAGCAATTTTATGGTTTGGGTAGGAGACAGGGAATCTCAAGGAGATACGCAGTATTTT. Translation: CASSNFMVWVGDRESQGDTQYF.

This CDR3 is CASSLDLSTQETQYF. CDR3 in DNA: TGTGCCAGCAGCTTGGACCTGTCTACCCAAGAGACCCAGTACTTC. This sequence joins TRBV5-4 and TRBJ2-5; D remains unclear. Per germline, CDR1 SGHNT and CDR2 YYREEE (reference sequence). The CDR3 contains 15 residues. The V gene lost 0 bases and the J gene lost 1 base, with 10 bases spanning the gap.

The chain recombines TRBV28 with TRBJ2-7; 7 nucleotides match TRBD2. The germline CDR1 and CDR2 sequences are MDHEN and SYDVKM. CDR3 length: 15 residues. The V segment lost 2 bases and the J segment 6 bases; nucleotides outside the gene matches: 10. The CDR3 protein is CASSLALGRVGEQYF. CDR3 sequence (DNA): TGTGCCAGCAGTTTAGCCCTTGGGAGGGTGGGCGAGCAGTACTTC. The complete variable domain, with remaining parts taken from reference TRBV28 and TRBJ2-7, reads DVKVTQSSRYLVKRTGEKVFLECVQDMDHENMFWYRQDPGLGLRLIYFSYDVKMKEKGDIPEGYSVSREKKERFSLILESASTNQTSMYLCASSLALGRVGEQYFGPGTRLTVT.

Comments on this clone: The junction departs from the called germline gene at one end, perhaps through a read error. The chain recombines TRBV6-4 with TRBJ1-2, with 9 bases aligning to TRBD1. The CDR3 length is 16 residues. Germline V gene data show CDR1 as MRHNA and CDR2 as SNTAGT. Written as DNA, the CDR3 is TGTGCCGGCAGTGACGGGACGACAGGGGGGAGACTTGGCTACACCTTC. It yields the protein CAGSDGTTGGRLGYTF.

This clone has more than one count but fewer than ten. The CDR3 loop is CASSQNAGKEKLFF. DNA of the CDR3: TGCGCCAGCAGCCAAAACGCAGGGAAGGAAAAACTGTTTTTT. This chain uses TRBV4-3 with TRBJ1-4, with D possibly TRBD1 on 5 matching bases. Germline V gene data show CDR1 as LGHNA and CDR2 as YSLEER. The CDR3 is made up of 14 amino acids. V was clipped by 2 bases and J by 8 bases, with 12 bases between them.

In DNA form, the CDR3 reads TGTGCCAGCAGCTCGACAGGGACAGGGAGATCTGGGGCCAACGTCCTGACTTTC. It is translated as CASSSTGTGRSGANVLTF. The chain recombines TRBV5-5 with TRBJ2-6, with 9 bases lining up with TRBD1. Trimming at V came to 3 bases and at J to 1 base, leaving 8 bases not matched to a gene. CDR3 length: 18 amino acids. Per germline, CDR1 SGHKS and CDR2 YYEKEE (reference sequence).

The chain is built from TRBV7-2 and TRBJ2-3; 10 bases fit TRBD2. Germline assignment: CDR1 SGHTA and CDR2 FQGNSA. CDR3 length: 17 residues. The ends lost 4 bases at V and 5 bases at J; junction bases unmatched: 12. Here the CDR3 DNA reads TGTGCCAGCAGCTCGTATTCTAGCGGGAGCAAATTAGATACGCAGTATTTT. Protein sequence: CASSSYSSGSKLDTQYF.

This clone was detected once. The gene calls are TRBV9 and TRBJ1-5; the match to TRBD1 covers 8 bases. The CDR3 spans 15 residues. V gave up 2 bases and J gave up 5 bases; unmatched junction bases: 6. The germline V gene has CDR1 SGDLS and CDR2 YYNGEE. The CDR3 is CASSVRGRKDQPQHF. The CDR3 coding sequence is TGTGCCAGCAGCGTCAGGGGGCGCAAGGATCAGCCCCAGCATTTT.

The genes are TRBV19 and TRBJ1-5; D not certain. The germline V and J ends were trimmed by 4 bases and 9 bases, with 10 bases remaining between them. The CDR3 extends over 12 amino acids. Per the germline V gene, CDR1 is LNHDA and CDR2 is SQIVND (reference sequence). The CDR3 loop reads CASSRREGPQHF. DNA for the CDR3: TGTGCCAGTAGTAGGAGGGAGGGGCCCCAGCATTTT.

The chain is built from TRBV16 and TRBJ1-5; TRBD1 aligns across 8 bases. The CDR3 is 15 amino acids. Germline V CDR1 and CDR2: KGHSY, FQNENV. After removal of 2 bases from V and 2 bases from J, the junction contained 2 bases not matched to a gene. Here the CDR3 DNA reads TGTGCCAGCAGCCAACAGGGGGCAGGCAATCAGCCCCAGCATTTT. Its protein is CASSQQGAGNQPQHF.

The rearrangement links TRBV11-2 to TRBJ2-1, with 10 bases aligning to TRBD1. The germline gives CDR1 SGHAT, CDR2 FQNNGV. The CDR3 runs to 17 residues. V lost 2 bases to trimming and J lost 2 bases; unmatched junction nucleotides: 6. The CDR3 DNA sequence: TGTGCCAGCAGCTTAAGGGGACAGGGGCTAACCTACAATGAGCAGTTCTTC. Protein sequence: CASSLRGQGLTYNEQFF.

This clone appeared a few times. This chain uses TRBV7-9 with TRBJ2-1; a possible D gene is TRBD2 (6 bases). The CDR3 contains 12 residues. With 2 bases removed from V and 15 bases from J, the gap between germline ends came to 14 bases. Germline CDR1 and CDR2: SEHNR and FQNEAQ (reference sequence). The CDR3 loop reads CASSLLSRGGFF. DNA of the CDR3: TGTGCCAGCAGCTTATTGTCTAGGGGAGGGTTCTTC.